This TCR beta chain derives from a study of blood T cell repertoires in COVID-19 (dated by TCRdb to about 2020). In the study overall: Samples from collaborators originated in the United States, Italy and Spain and spanned both the acute and convalescent phases of COVID-19. The prospective study material was composed of cDNA or gDNA derived from T cells, B-cell-depleted T cells, or PBMCs. Deeply sampled blood TCRbeta repertoires from subjects exposed to, actively infected with, or recovered from COVID-19 were included in the dataset. A freely available public database, intended as a resource for researchers studying the immune response to SARS-CoV-2, is where the repertoires were released. Samples came from the ongoing ImmuneRACE study (first 160 participants) plus 1,254 subjects from 6 global collaborators. A de-identified subject ID, COVID-19 status, age in years and sex were almost always included in the sample metadata. Where HLA class I and class II types were available, the types were taken from metadata supplied by the sample provider, not from assay-based typing.

Broader findings and caveats from the paper: The amount of clinical and demographic metadata varied by source and participant and was provided uncurated.

Trimming costs V 7 bases and J 6 bases, and their ends lie 15 bases apart. From a lookup of the germline V gene (reference sequence), CDR1 and CDR2 are LNHDA and SQIVND. There are 14 amino acids in the CDR3, from cysteine to phenylalanine inclusive. The only DNA kept is the CDR3, 42 bases in frame from the first base. TCRbeta CDR3 regions were amplified from genomic DNA by means of the immunoSEQ Assay, a bias-controlled multiplex PCR. As for the authors' bioinformatics: The number of nucleated cells in each sample was estimated by amplification of reference gene primers within the assay. To quantify the absolute abundance of each unique TCRbeta CDR3 rearrangement, sequence reads were collapsed and filtered. For each sample, productive Simpson clonality was calculated as the square root of Simpson's diversity index over productive rearrangements. The clones in this table, taken by TCRdb from immuneACCESS, are in-frame only. Not every clone is retained; where verified, under half of the shortfall comes from an unresolved V gene, and the cause of the rest is unknown. V, J and clone size are taken as reported in that table, and D and trimming were inferred from the DNA itself. Recorded for this sample are about 250,000 clones; over 80% of them occurred a single time. Around 3.2% of the sample goes to the ten largest clones.

Note on this clone: What this receptor recognizes is not known. Within one base of it there is no much larger clone, and no base qualities were kept.

Participants in the prospective study were aged 18 to 89 years, lived in some 24 United States geographic areas, and enrolled through a virtual design. Cohort assignment in the prospective study relied on participant-reported clinical history from a screening survey and a study questionnaire. Exposed participants were defined as having been in contact with someone with a PCR-confirmed or clinician-diagnosed COVID-19 case within 2 weeks of study entry. Mobile phlebotomists in the prospective study collected whole blood, serum and a nasopharyngeal or oropharyngeal swab from every participant. Additional blood draws and questionnaires over an approximately 2-month period could optionally be provided by prospective study participants. Blood samples from the prospective study were shipped frozen or at room temperature prior to DNA extraction.

The origin of this receptor is a woman aged 40 to 50 who had been exposed to COVID-19. The sequenced material came from PBMCs or T cells enriched from blood (not recorded which). Recombination joined TRBV19 with TRBJ1-4; the D gene is unclear. The CDR3 region: CASKATGKDEKLFF. The sequenced DNA: TGTGCCAGTAAAGCAACGGGGAAGGATGAAAAACTGTTTTTT.